These 26 T cell receptor beta chains originate from one sample sequenced in a study of early T cells in non-severe SARS-CoV-2 infection. TCRdb reprocessed the 5' RACE reads via MiXCR and lists one record per CDR3 protein. Here the sample spans 85,000 to 120,000 distinct CDR3 sequences, less than 15% being singletons. Sequencing used whole blood. The receptors here all came from an adult who was a healthcare worker with PCR-confirmed SARS-CoV-2 infection or an uninfected control (not recorded which).

This clonotype has at least ten counts. The chain combines TRBV12-3 or TRBV12-4 with TRBJ1-5; perhaps TRBD1 as D (6 bases). The CDR3 is 13 amino acids. V dropped 7 bases and J dropped 3 bases, with 10 bases sitting between them. The CDR3 region is CASTQGPNQPQHF. The CDR3 bases are TGTGCCAGCACCCAGGGGCCCAATCAGCCCCAGCATTTT.

This clonotype has ten or more counts. The chain couples TRBV12-3 or TRBV12-4 to TRBJ1-6; D may be TRBD1 (5 bases). V dropped 6 bases and J dropped 10 bases, with 22 bases sitting between them. This CDR3 contains 16 residues. CDR3 sequence reads: CASSLNGVIGHSPLHF. The CDR3 region has the DNA TGTGCCAGCAGCCTCAACGGGGTAATTGGACACTCACCCCTCCACTTT.

V usage is TRBV20-1 and J usage is TRBJ2-5; 8 positions match TRBD2. J was trimmed by 2 bases and V by 0 bases; bases with no gene match: 5. This CDR3 spans 15 amino acids. The V gene's germline CDR1 is DFQATT and CDR2 SNEGSKA (reference sequence). The CDR3 region is CSARDPSGSQETQYF. CDR3 sequence (DNA): TGCAGTGCTAGAGACCCGAGCGGGAGTCAAGAGACCCAGTACTTC.

This clonotype was seen many times. The V and J genes are TRBV29-1 and TRBJ2-6; tentatively, D is TRBD1 (6 bases). Trimming removed 3 bases from V and 2 bases from J, with 11 bases in between. The CDR3 runs 15 residues. Germline V gene sequence: CDR1 SQVTM, CDR2 ANQGSEA. In DNA, the CDR3 is TGCAGCGTTGAGGGAGCAGGGGCTGGGGCCAACGTCCTGACTTTC. Amino acid sequence: CSVEGAGAGANVLTF.

This clonotype was seen at least ten times. The CDR3 DNA follows: TGTGCCAGCACCGATGGGGCTAGCGGCTACTACGAGCAGTACTTC. This gives the protein CASTDGASGYYEQYF. The J gene is TRBJ2-7, the V gene TRBV6-5; 7 bases match TRBD2. The junction had 12 bases not matched to a gene; V was cut back by 7 bases and J by 3 bases. CDR1 and CDR2 from the germline V gene are MNHEY and SVGAGI. The CDR3 covers 15 residues.

This clonotype occurred many times. The chain recombines TRBV12-2 with TRBJ2-6; the D call in the table, TRBD2, was not verified against the DNA. TRBV12-2 is recorded as a pseudogene. The CDR3 consists of 20 residues. This CDR3 reads CASREPPEGYFVSGANVLTF. For the CDR3, the DNA is TGTGCAAGTCGCGAACCGCCGGAGGGGTATTTTGTCTCTGGGGCCAACGTCCTGACTTTC.

At least ten counts were recorded for this clonotype. This chain links TRBV7-3 with TRBJ2-1; 8 bases fit TRBD2. Trimming removed 3 bases from V and 7 bases from J; junction bases left unmatched: 2. Germline CDR1 SGHTA, CDR2 FQGTGA. The CDR3 length is 13 residues. CDR3 loop: CASSFREGNEQFF. The CDR3 DNA is TGTGCCAGCAGCTTCCGGGAGGGGAATGAGCAGTTCTTC. Combining the CDR3 with reference TRBV7-3 and TRBJ2-1 gives the whole variable domain GAGVSQTPSNKVTEKGKYVELRCDPISGHTALYWYRQSLGQGPEFLIYFQGTGAADDSGLPNDRFFAVRPEGSVSTLKIQRTERGDSAVYLCASSFREGNEQFFGPGTRLTVL.

The chain recombines TRBV9 with TRBJ2-2; 7 nucleotides align to TRBD2. The germline CDR1 and CDR2 sequences are SGDLS and YYNGEE. Trimming removed 3 bases from V and 1 base from J; junction bases left unmatched: 3. CDR3 length: 15 residues. The CDR3 is CASSAAGLNTGELFF. The CDR3 region has the DNA TGTGCCAGCAGCGCAGCGGGACTGAACACCGGGGAGCTGTTTTTT.

Many counts were recorded for this clonotype. V usage is TRBV14 and J usage is TRBJ2-5; no clear D. Between the trimmed V and J ends, which lost 1 base and 4 bases, there was a span of 7 bases. Germline-derived CDR1 and CDR2 are SGHDN and FVKESK. The CDR3 is 13 residues long. CDR3 region: CASSQVQRETQYF. The CDR3 nucleotides are TGTGCCAGCAGCCAAGTCCAGCGAGAGACCCAGTACTTC.

This clonotype was recorded many times. This rearrangement joins TRBV4-3 to TRBJ2-7, with TRBD2 identical over 10 bases. The CDR3 is made up of 16 amino acids. With V trimmed by 4 bases and J by 1 base, 7 bases remained unmatched. CDR1 and CDR2 from the germline V gene are LGHNA and YSLEER. DNA for the CDR3: TGCGCCAGCAGCCCGGATCTAGCGGGAGATTCCTACGAGCAGTACTTC. It yields the protein CASSPDLAGDSYEQYF.

The chain recombines TRBV6-6 with TRBJ2-1; D ambiguous. With 4 bases removed from V and 15 bases from J, the gap between germline ends came to 19 bases. Germline V CDR1 and CDR2: MNHNY, SVGAGI (reference sequence). The CDR3 spans 13 residues. The DNA for the CDR3 is TGTGCCAGCAGTTTGCGTGTAACACCGAAGCGGTTCTTC. Protein sequence: CASSLRVTPKRFF.

This clonotype was counted many times. V usage is TRBV18 and J usage is TRBJ2-7, with D possibly called TRBD1 or TRBD2 (6 bases each). The germline V gene encodes CDR1 KGHSH and CDR2 LQKENI. The length of the CDR3 is 15 residues. Trimming removed 2 bases from V and 4 bases from J, with 15 bases in between. As DNA, the CDR3 is TGTGCCAGCTCACCATCGGGGCAGGGGACTTACGAGCAGTACTTC. This sequence encodes CASSPSGQGTYEQYF. Variable domain in full (rest from reference TRBV18 and TRBJ2-7): NAGVMQNPRHLVRRRGQEARLRCSPMKGHSHVYWYRQLPEEGLKFMVYLQKENIIDESGMPKERFSAEFPKEGPSILRIQQVVRGDSAAYFCASSPSGQGTYEQYFGPGTRLTVT.

This clonotype was recorded many times. The V call is TRBV28, the J call TRBJ1-5, with a possible D match to TRBD1 (6 bases). This CDR3 has 17 residues. The germline V gene encodes CDR1 MDHEN and CDR2 SYDVKM. V was cut by 6 bases and J by 1 base, with 19 bases left in between. The CDR3 nucleotides read TGTGCCAGCAGCACATTTACAGGGCAGGGAAGCAATCAGCCCCAGCATTTT. Protein: CASSTFTGQGSNQPQHF.

A few counts support this clonotype. This rearrangement joins TRBV6-2 or TRBV6-3 to TRBJ2-2; 8 bases are shared with TRBD2. The CDR3 is made up of 14 amino acids. From germline, CDR1 is MNHEY and CDR2 SVGEGT. The V segment lost 5 bases and the J segment 3 bases; nucleotides outside the gene matches: 2. The CDR3 reads CASSSGSDTGELFF. In DNA form, the CDR3 reads TGTGCCAGCAGTAGCGGGAGTGACACCGGGGAGCTGTTTTTT.

J is TRBJ1-4 and V is TRBV28; D is ambiguous. CDR1 is MDHEN and CDR2 is SYDVKM in the germline V gene. The CDR3 sequence is 14 residues long. Trimming pared 5 bases from V and 7 bases from J, leaving 14 bases between. The CDR3 region has the DNA TGTGCCAGCAGTCTACCCTCCAGGAGTGAAAAACTGTTTTTT. Translation gives CASSLPSRSEKLFF.

This clonotype was seen at least ten times. This chain uses TRBV5-1 with TRBJ1-4; D is undetermined. V lost 7 bases and J 2 bases, leaving 9 bases between the germline ends. CDR1 is SGHRS, CDR2 YFSETQ, per germline. The CDR3 extends over 13 amino acids. The CDR3 nucleotides read TGCGCCAGCCCGAATAAGACTAATGAAAAACTGTTTTTT. Its translation: CASPNKTNEKLFF. Complete variable domain (other parts from reference TRBV5-1 and TRBJ1-4): KAGVTQTPRYLIKTRGQQVTLSCSPISGHRSVSWYQQTPGQGLQFLFEYFSETQRNKGNFPGRFSGRQFSNSRSEMNVSTLELGDSALYLCASPNKTNEKLFFGSGTQLSVL.

The genes are TRBV27 and TRBJ2-2, with a possible D match to TRBD2 (5 bases). Trimming left V 5 bases short and J 5 bases short, with 15 bases between. This CDR3 is 15 amino acids long. Per germline, CDR1 MNHEY and CDR2 SMNVEV (reference sequence). The CDR3 loop is CASSLLKERTGELFF. In nucleotides, the CDR3 is TGTGCCAGCAGTCTCCTCAAGGAGCGGACCGGGGAGCTGTTTTTT.

This clonotype has ten or more counts. Relative to the germline gene, one junction end is altered; a read error may explain this. CDR3: CASRQDSDNEQFF. The CDR3 DNA reads as TGTGCCAGCAGACAGGACTCCGACAATGAGCAGTTCTTC. The rearrangement joins TRBV12-3 or TRBV12-4 to TRBJ2-1; D may match TRBD1 or TRBD2 (5 bases each). This CDR3 has 13 residues.

This clonotype was seen more than once but under ten times. This sequence joins TRBV5-6 and TRBJ2-7; 11 bases agree with TRBD2. V lost 0 bases and J lost 0; bases outside the gene matches: 5. Germline V gives CDR1 SGHDT, CDR2 YYEEEE. The CDR3 runs to 17 residues. In nucleotides, the CDR3 is TGTGCCAGCAGCTTGGAGCTAGCGGGAGGCCACTCCTACGAGCAGTACTTC. Protein product: CASSLELAGGHSYEQYF.

This clonotype was observed many times. This chain joins TRBV6-5 and TRBJ2-7; 12 bases are a match to TRBD2. V lost 5 bases, J lost 6 bases, and 5 bases stayed unmatched. Germline V gene sequence: CDR1 MNHEY, CDR2 SVGAGI. CDR3 length equals 14 residues. The CDR3 DNA follows: TGTGCCAGCAGTCTAGCGGGAGGGCCGGCCGAGCAGTACTTC. The encoded protein is CASSLAGGPAEQYF.

The chain uses TRBV4-2 and TRBJ2-5, with 10 bases that match TRBD2. Germline CDR1 is LGHNA and CDR2 is YNFKEQ. The CDR3 has 14 residues. The ends lost 3 bases at V and 3 bases at J; junction bases unmatched: 1. Here the CDR3 reads CASSQGTSEETQYF. The CDR3 region has the DNA TGTGCCAGCAGCCAGGGGACTAGCGAAGAGACCCAGTACTTC.

The chain carries TRBV5-6 and TRBJ1-4; D is unresolved. Germline CDR1 reads SGHDT; CDR2 reads YYEEEE. The V and J ends lost 0 bases and 5 bases respectively, with 5 bases between them. The CDR3 has 13 amino acids. CDR3 in amino acids: CASSLGVNEKLFF. CDR3 nucleotide sequence: TGTGCCAGCAGCTTGGGCGTGAATGAAAAACTGTTTTTT. Supplemented by reference TRBV5-6 and TRBJ1-4, the full variable domain reads DAGVTQSPTHLIKTRGQQVTLRCSPKSGHDTVSWYQQALGQGPQFIFQYYEEEERQRGNFPDRFSGHQFPNYSSELNVNALLLGDSALYLCASSLGVNEKLFFGSGTQLSVL.

As for this clonotype: This may be a read error: a much more frequent sequence differs by one nucleotide. The chain combines TRBV2 with TRBJ1-1, with D possibly being TRBD1 (6 bases). Germline assignment: CDR1 SNHLY and CDR2 FYNNEI. The CDR3 is 13 amino acids. CDR3 sequence: CASSGQGNTGAFF. The CDR3, as DNA: TGTGCCAGCAGTGGCCAGGGGAACACTGGAGCTTTCTTT.

This clonotype was seen more than once but under ten times. The rearrangement joins TRBV5-4 to TRBJ2-5, with 9 bases fitting TRBD2. V shed 1 base, J shed 4 bases, and the junction held 2 bases outside the gene matches. CDR1 and CDR2 (germline): SGHNT, YYREEE (reference sequence). The CDR3 loop spans 14 amino acids. The CDR3 DNA follows: TGTGCCAGCAGCTTGAAACTAGCGGGAGAGACCCAGTACTTC. It yields the protein CASSLKLAGETQYF.

This clonotype was counted ten times or more. The CDR3 sequence is CASRPLGEMGHPSDYGYTF. The CDR3 DNA reads TGTGCAAGTCGCCCACTAGGGGAGATGGGACATCCGTCGGACTATGGCTACACCTTC. The chain uses TRBV12-2 and TRBJ1-2; TRBD1, the table's D call, lacks a check against the DNA. TRBV12-2 is recorded as a pseudogene. This CDR3 has 19 amino acids.

This chain uses TRBV18 with TRBJ2-3; no firm D call. The CDR3 contains 14 residues. The germline V and J ends were trimmed by 3 bases and 1 base, with 8 bases remaining between them. In germline, CDR1 is KGHSH, CDR2 LQKENI. The CDR3 DNA reads as TGTGCCAGCTCACCCTCTGTCCGCACAGATACGCAGTATTTT. The encoded protein is CASSPSVRTDTQYF.